This entry lists 26 T cell receptor beta chains sequenced from one sample in a study of cytomegalovirus exposure and HLA in healthy donors. The PCR made use of 60 Vbeta and 13 Jbeta primers. Sequenced by immunoSEQ multiplex PCR; TCRdb stores in-frame clones only, minus some. The table for this sample gives tens of thousands of clones. The source material was PBMCs. These receptor sequences come from a female donor in good health and CMV-seronegative.

The chain is built from TRBV9 and TRBJ2-3; 9 bases match TRBD2. Germline V gene lookup returns CDR1 SGDLS and CDR2 YYNGEE. J was trimmed by 2 bases and V by 3 bases; bases with no gene match: 4. This CDR3 is 15 amino acids long. CDR3 in amino acids: CASSEGLADTDTQYF. The CDR3 region has the DNA TGTGCCAGCAGCGAGGGACTAGCAGACACAGATACGCAGTATTTT. The complete variable domain, with remaining parts taken from reference TRBV9 and TRBJ2-3, reads DSGVTQTPKHLITATGQRVTLRCSPRSGDLSVYWYQQSLDQGLQFLIQYYNGEERAKGNILERFSAQQFPDLHSELNLSSLELGDSALYFCASSEGLADTDTQYFGPGTRLTVL.

This chain uses TRBV4-1 with TRBJ2-6; the match to TRBD2 covers 11 bases. V trimming: 1 base; J trimming: 0 bases; junction bases outside the gene matches: 2. This CDR3 has 18 amino acids. In germline, CDR1 is MGHRA, CDR2 YSYEKL. Here the CDR3 DNA reads TGCGCCAGCAGCCAAGGACTAGCGGGAACCTCTGGGGCCAACGTCCTGACTTTC. The encoded protein is CASSQGLAGTSGANVLTF.

The chain couples TRBV13 to TRBJ2-1; 12 bases fit TRBD2. CDR1 and CDR2 (germline): PRHDT, FYEKMQ (reference sequence). The CDR3 covers 14 residues. V lost 5 bases, J lost 8 bases, and 4 bases stayed unmatched. DNA for the CDR3: TGTGCCAGCAGCGCGGGACTAGCGGGTGATGAGCAGTTCTTC. This gives the protein CASSAGLAGDEQFF.

V is TRBV6-1 and J is TRBJ1-1, with 9 positions matching TRBD1. Germline V gene lookup returns CDR1 MNHNS and CDR2 SASEGT. V lost 5 bases, J lost 1 base, and 5 bases stayed unmatched. CDR3 size: 15 residues. The chain's CDR3 is CASSLPGQGNTEAFF. Here the CDR3 DNA reads TGTGCCAGCAGTCTCCCGGGACAGGGGAACACTGAAGCTTTCTTT.

The V gene is TRBV5-4, the J gene TRBJ1-2; possibly TRBD1 for D (6 bases). From germline, CDR1 is SGHNT and CDR2 YYREEE (reference sequence). V was pared by 1 base and J by 4 bases, with 11 bases between. This CDR3 comprises 14 residues. For the CDR3, the DNA is TGTGCCAGCAGCTTGATGGGGGCCTCCTATGGCTACACCTTC. Its translation: CASSLMGASYGYTF.

This chain joins TRBV10-3 and TRBJ1-1; D may be TRBD1 (6 bases). Germline V gives CDR1 ENHRY, CDR2 SYGVKD. V lost 3 bases to trimming and J lost 4 bases, with 12 bases between them. The CDR3 consists of 14 residues. Here the CDR3 DNA reads TGTGCCATCAGTGATTCGGGGGGGCCCACTGAAGCTTTCTTT. Translation gives CAISDSGGPTEAFF.

The chain recombines TRBV30 with TRBJ1-2, with 8 nucleotides matching TRBD1. Germline V CDR1 and CDR2: GTSNPN, SVGIG (reference sequence). The length of the CDR3 is 13 residues. V trimming: 7 bases; J trimming: 4 bases; junction bases outside the gene matches: 8. DNA for the CDR3: TGTGCCTCTCCGACAGGGGCAAGCTATGGCTACACCTTC. It codes for CASPTGASYGYTF.

The chain couples TRBV11-3 to TRBJ2-7; D might be TRBD2 (5 bases). CDR1 SGHNT and CDR2 YENEEA come from the germline V gene. CDR3 length: 14 amino acids. V lost 2 bases and J lost 0, with 8 bases in between. DNA of the CDR3: TGTGCCAGCAGCTTATCCGGGATCTCCTACGAGCAGTACTTC. Its protein is CASSLSGISYEQYF.

The CDR3 loop is CASSPLGNEQFF. The CDR3 nucleotides read TGTGCCAGCTCACCTCTCGGCAATGAGCAGTTCTTC. The rearrangement links TRBV18 to TRBJ2-1; D gene ambiguous. The ends were cut back, 3 bases at V and 6 bases at J, with 6 bases in the middle. Germline V gives CDR1 KGHSH, CDR2 LQKENI. The CDR3 has 12 residues.

The chain combines TRBV4-1 with TRBJ2-7; 9 bases are a match to TRBD2. J lost 7 bases, V lost 2 bases, and 6 bases had no gene match. From germline, CDR1 is MGHRA and CDR2 YSYEKL. CDR3 size: 14 residues. For the CDR3, the DNA is TGCGCCAGCAGCCAAATAGCGGGAGTAGGAGAGCAGTACTTC. It is translated as CASSQIAGVGEQYF.

This chain connects TRBV25-1 to TRBJ2-5, with a tentative D call TRBD2 (6 bases). V was clipped by 4 bases and J by 5 bases, with 17 bases between them. The germline gives CDR1 MGHDK, CDR2 SYGVNS. The CDR3 has 15 residues. CDR3 sequence (DNA): TGTGCCAGCAGTGTGTCTAGCGCCGTTGGGGAGACCCAGTACTTC. Its protein product is CASSVSSAVGETQYF. Variable domain in full (rest from reference TRBV25-1 and TRBJ2-5): EADIYQTPRYLVIGTGKKITLECSQTMGHDKMYWYQQDPGMELHLIHYSYGVNSTEKGDLSSESTVSRIRTEHFPLTLESARPSHTSQYLCASSVSSAVGETQYFGPGTRLLVL.

The CDR3 is CASSVGRRQETQYF. CDR3 nucleotides: TGTGCCAGCAGCGTAGGGCGGAGACAAGAGACCCAGTACTTC. The chain has TRBV9 and TRBJ2-5; D remains unclear. The CDR3 runs to 14 residues. V was shortened by 0 bases and J by 2 bases, with 8 bases between the two germline ends. Germline V gives CDR1 SGDLS, CDR2 YYNGEE.

The chain has TRBV20-1 and TRBJ1-2, with D tentatively TRBD1 (5 bases). The CDR3 totals 11 residues. Germline V gene data show CDR1 as DFQATT and CDR2 as SNEGSKA (reference sequence). V was trimmed by 2 bases and J by 4 bases, leaving 5 bases between them. CDR3 sequence (DNA): TGCAGTGCTAGACAGGGCTATGGCTACACCTTC. Encoded protein: CSARQGYGYTF.

The chain carries TRBV2 and TRBJ1-2; 9 positions agree with TRBD1. The CDR3 extends over 14 amino acids. CDR1 is SNHLY, CDR2 FYNNEI, per germline. Trimming took 9 bases from V and 0 from J; bases not matched to a gene: 5. The CDR3 nucleotides are TGTGCCAGTTCGGACAGGGGATCTAACTATGGCTACACCTTC. It translates to CASSDRGSNYGYTF.

The gene calls are TRBV28 and TRBJ1-5; 9 positions agree with TRBD1. J was trimmed by 5 bases and V by 3 bases; bases with no gene match: 5. This CDR3 is built from 15 residues. CDR1 and CDR2 from the germline V gene are MDHEN and SYDVKM. CDR3 sequence reads: CASSLWDRDHQPQHF. The CDR3 DNA follows: TGTGCCAGCAGTTTGTGGGACAGGGACCATCAGCCCCAGCATTTT.

This chain links TRBV19 with TRBJ2-1, with a tentative D call TRBD2 (5 bases). V was trimmed by 5 bases and J by 8 bases, leaving 16 bases between them. This CDR3 spans 14 amino acids. The germline CDR1 and CDR2 sequences are LNHDA and SQIVND (reference sequence). The CDR3 region is CASSHLVEGDEQFF. Here the CDR3 DNA reads TGTGCCAGTAGTCATTTGGTCGAGGGCGATGAGCAGTTCTTC.

The genes are TRBV29-1 and TRBJ2-3, with a tentative D call TRBD2 (6 bases). Germline lookup yields CDR1 SQVTM and CDR2 ANQGSEA. The ends were cut back, 6 bases at V and 4 bases at J, with 17 bases in the middle. The CDR3 spans 14 residues. The CDR3 DNA reads as TGCAGCGTCTCGGGTGGCGGGGCTCCAGATACGCAGTATTTT. As protein: CSVSGGGAPDTQYF.

CDR3 amino acids: CSVVDRGLYNEQFF. CDR3 coding DNA: TGCAGCGTTGTGGACAGGGGGCTTTACAATGAGCAGTTCTTC. V gene TRBV29-1 combines with J gene TRBJ2-1; the match to TRBD1 covers 11 bases. The CDR3 is 14 amino acids. J gave up 4 bases and V 4 bases, and 3 bases lay outside the gene matches. The V gene's germline CDR1 is SQVTM and CDR2 ANQGSEA.

V usage is TRBV28 and J usage is TRBJ2-7, with D possibly being TRBD1 (6 bases). CDR1 is MDHEN, CDR2 SYDVKM, per germline. The length of the CDR3 is 12 residues. The germline V and J ends were trimmed by 5 bases and 2 bases, with 7 bases remaining between them. This CDR3 is CASSGQTYEQYF. The CDR3 region has the DNA TGTGCCAGCAGTGGACAGACCTACGAGCAGTACTTC.

This chain connects TRBV29-1 to TRBJ2-1; a possible D gene is TRBD1 (6 bases). The CDR3 is 16 amino acids. The V gene lost 3 bases and the J gene lost 0 bases, with 15 bases spanning the gap. CDR1 is SQVTM, CDR2 ANQGSEA, per germline. The CDR3 loop reads CSVERAGETSYNEQFF. The DNA of the CDR3 is TGCAGCGTTGAGCGTGCAGGGGAAACCTCCTACAATGAGCAGTTCTTC.

Here the CDR3 DNA reads TGTGCCAGCAGCTCCTTTAGGGCGGGAGAAAGGAATGAGCAGTTCTTC. Translated: CASSSFRAGERNEQFF. This rearrangement joins TRBV5-8 to TRBJ2-1; 7 bases agree with TRBD2. The ends lost 3 bases at V and 7 bases at J; junction bases unmatched: 13. Germline CDR1 SGHTS, CDR2 YDEGEE. The CDR3 length is 16 residues.

CDR3 sequence: CASSATGGFNQPQHF. CDR3 bases: TGTGCCAGCAGCGCGACAGGGGGCTTCAATCAGCCCCAGCATTTT. The J gene is TRBJ1-5, the V gene TRBV6-6; 10 bases are shared with TRBD1. Germline CDR1 is MNHNY and CDR2 is SVGAGI (reference sequence). This CDR3 is built from 15 residues. Trimming at V came to 6 bases and at J to 3 bases, leaving 5 bases not matched to a gene.

The V and J genes are TRBV6-5 and TRBJ1-1; 8 positions match TRBD1. The CDR3 is made up of 14 amino acids. Germline loops: CDR1 MNHEY, CDR2 SVGAGI. Unmatched junction bases numbered 8, after V lost 6 bases and J lost 5 bases. In nucleotides, the CDR3 is TGTGCCAGCAGCTCAGGGGGCGCGGGAACTGAAGCTTTCTTT. Protein product: CASSSGGAGTEAFF.

This chain joins TRBV5-1 and TRBJ1-2; 7 nucleotides agree with TRBD1. The CDR3 has 16 amino acids. The V gene end was trimmed by 4 bases and the J gene end by 1 base; junction bases not matched to a gene: 10. Germline assignment: CDR1 SGHRS and CDR2 YFSETQ. CDR3 bases: TGCGCCAGCAGCGTGGGGGACAGCTCGCATAACTATGGCTACACCTTC. This sequence encodes CASSVGDSSHNYGYTF.

Concerning this clone itself: The junction shows a germline mismatch at one end, possibly a read error. The chain carries TRBV10-1 and TRBJ1-1; weak D call: TRBD1 (6 bases). Germline CDR1 and CDR2: WNHNN and SYGVQD (reference sequence). There are 10 residues in the CDR3. The CDR3 nucleotides are TGCGCCAGCAGCAAAAGCAGGGGAATCTTT. Its protein is CASSKSRGIF.

The chain is built from TRBV30 and TRBJ2-3; 13 bases line up with TRBD2. V dropped 1 base and J dropped 3; count of bases not matched to a gene: 7. Germline assignment: CDR1 GTSNPN and CDR2 SVGIG (reference sequence). The CDR3 consists of 17 residues. CDR3 in DNA: TGTGCCTGGAGTGGACTAGCGGGGGGCCAGATAACAGATACGCAGTATTTT. It codes for CAWSGLAGGQITDTQYF.